Presented here are 5 T cell receptor beta chains from one specimen sequenced in a study of OX40 agonist ivuxolimab in advanced cancers. Library preparation used the immunoSEQ multiplex PCR assay. TCRdb re-hosts the immuneACCESS table, in-frame sequences only. Its copies lack some clones; in the studies checked, an unresolved V gene accounts for under half of them, and the cause for the rest is not known. Recorded for this sample are several thousand clones; 75% to 80% of them occurred a single time. The top ten clonotypes cover about 18% of the sample. Material: CD4+ or CD8+ T cells sorted from blood, obtained in a trial of the OX40 agonist ivuxolimab. These TCRs come from an adult with an advanced solid tumor such as melanoma, head and neck, liver or kidney cancer.

This chain joins TRBV5-1 and TRBJ1-2, with a possible D match to TRBD1 (6 bases). Germline V gene sequence: CDR1 SGHRS, CDR2 YFSETQ. This CDR3 region has 14 residues. With 3 bases removed from V and 8 bases from J, the gap between germline ends came to 17 bases. For the CDR3, the DNA is TGCGCCAGCAGCTGGACAGACAGTGATGACGGCTACACCTTC. Protein sequence: CASSWTDSDDGYTF.

This sequence joins TRBV6-1 and TRBJ1-3; TRBD1 is a possible D gene (5 bases). CDR1 and CDR2 (germline): MNHNS, SASEGT. The V gene lost 4 bases and the J gene lost 4 bases, with 17 bases spanning the gap. The CDR3 totals 16 residues. The CDR3 region has the DNA TGTGCCAGCAGTGTAGACGATGGGGGTTCAGGAAACACCATATATTTT. Amino acid sequence: CASSVDDGGSGNTIYF.

By sample share, this clone is large. The CDR3 bases are TGCAGCGTTGAACGGAACCGCGAAGCTTTCTTT. Translated: CSVERNREAFF. This chain uses TRBV29-1 with TRBJ1-1; no definite D call. CDR1 is SQVTM, CDR2 ANQGSEA, per germline. V lost 2 bases and J lost 8, with 9 bases in between. The CDR3 has 11 residues.

This sequence joins TRBV5-4 and TRBJ2-1; 9 nucleotides match TRBD2. V lost 3 bases to trimming and J lost 7 bases; unmatched junction nucleotides: 11. The CDR3 runs to 16 residues. Germline V lookup: CDR1 SGHNT, CDR2 YYREEE (reference sequence). The DNA for the CDR3 is TGTGCCAGCAGCTCCCCTGCGGGGGGGCCTTGGAATGAGCAGTTCTTC. Translated, it gives CASSSPAGGPWNEQFF. Full variable domain (missing parts from reference TRBV5-4 and TRBJ2-1): ETGVTQSPTHLIKTRGQQVTLRCSSQSGHNTVSWYQQALGQGPQFIFQYYREEENGRGNFPPRFSGLQFPNYSSELNVNALELDDSALYLCASSSPAGGPWNEQFFGPGTRLTVL.

The chain recombines TRBV6-1 with TRBJ1-5; D ambiguous. The CDR3 runs 13 residues. Trimming stripped 3 bases from V and 0 bases from J, with 3 bases between. Per germline, CDR1 MNHNS and CDR2 SASEGT. The DNA of the CDR3 is TGTGCCAGCAGTGATTTTAGCAATCAGCCCCAGCATTTT. This translates into CASSDFSNQPQHF.